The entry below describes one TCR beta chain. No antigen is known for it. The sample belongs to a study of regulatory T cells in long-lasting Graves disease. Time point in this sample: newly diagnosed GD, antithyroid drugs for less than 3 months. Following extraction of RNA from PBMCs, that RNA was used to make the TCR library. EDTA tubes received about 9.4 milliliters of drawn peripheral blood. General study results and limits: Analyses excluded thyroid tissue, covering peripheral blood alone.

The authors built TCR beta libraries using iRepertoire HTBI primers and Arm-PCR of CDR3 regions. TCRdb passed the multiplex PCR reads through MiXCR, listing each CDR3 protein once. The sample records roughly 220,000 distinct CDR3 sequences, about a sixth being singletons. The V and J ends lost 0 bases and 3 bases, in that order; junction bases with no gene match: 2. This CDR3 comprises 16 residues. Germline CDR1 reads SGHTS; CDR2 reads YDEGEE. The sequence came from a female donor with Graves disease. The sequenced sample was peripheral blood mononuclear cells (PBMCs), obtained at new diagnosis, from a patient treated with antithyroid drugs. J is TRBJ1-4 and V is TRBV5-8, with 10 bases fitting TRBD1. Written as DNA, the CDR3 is TGTGCCAGCAGCTTGGCCGGGACAGGGGCTAATGAAAAACTGTTTTTT. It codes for CASSLAGTGANEKLFF.